The 19 T cell receptor beta chains given below trace back to one sample, sequenced in a study of graft-versus-host responses after intestinal transplantation. Only in-frame clones appear in the TCRdb table, and some are missing; sequencing was by immunoSEQ multiplex PCR. The table shows some 79,000 clones, with roughly 89% occurring only once. No antigen has been assigned to these receptors. Sequenced here: unstimulated CD4+ T cells sorted from spleen or lymph node cells, sampled before intestinal transplant. The receptors derive from a human donor who received an intestinal transplant.

V and J are TRBV27 and TRBJ2-3, with 9 bases matching TRBD2. The CDR3 runs 14 residues. V lost 6 bases, J lost 6 bases, and 7 bases stayed unmatched. From germline, CDR1 is MNHEY and CDR2 SMNVEV (reference sequence). CDR3 loop: CASRAAGGSDTQYF. Written as DNA, the CDR3 is TGTGCCAGCAGGGCAGCGGGAGGATCGGATACGCAGTATTTT.

This clone was seen only once. The chain couples TRBV2 to TRBJ2-7; D is possibly TRBD2 (6 bases). The germline V gene encodes CDR1 SNHLY and CDR2 FYNNEI. With 6 bases removed from V and 0 bases from J, the gap between germline ends came to 15 bases. This CDR3 has 15 residues. This chain's CDR3 is CASRFGWEVSYEQYF. In DNA, the CDR3 is TGTGCCAGCAGGTTTGGGTGGGAGGTCTCCTACGAGCAGTACTTC.

This clone has just one count. The chain combines TRBV7-2 with TRBJ2-4; 11 nucleotides agree with TRBD1. The J segment lost 6 bases and the V segment lost 5 bases, leaving 9 bases of the junction unmatched. The germline CDR1 and CDR2 sequences are SGHTA and FQGNSA. This CDR3 has 16 residues. This chain's CDR3 is CASSPRRTGGGNIQYF. CDR3 DNA: TGTGCCAGCAGCCCCAGGCGGACAGGGGGCGGAAACATTCAGTACTTC.

The V call is TRBV7-9, the J call TRBJ2-3, with 7 bases lining up with TRBD2. Germline CDR1 is SEHNR and CDR2 is FQNEAQ (reference sequence). The CDR3 covers 15 residues. Losses at the gene ends were 6 bases for V and 0 bases for J; bases not matched to a gene: 6. CDR3 in amino acids: CASRPAGPSTDTQYF. CDR3 nucleotide sequence: TGTGCCAGCAGGCCAGCGGGGCCTAGCACAGATACGCAGTATTTT.

This clone has only a few counts. J is TRBJ2-1 and V is TRBV11-2; TRBD2 matches at 9 bases. Germline CDR1 and CDR2: SGHAT and FQNNGV. J was trimmed by 3 bases and V by 3 bases; bases with no gene match: 3. CDR3 size: 15 residues. CDR3 region: CASSFRLADYNEQFF. The CDR3 nucleotides read TGTGCCAGCAGCTTTAGACTAGCGGACTACAATGAGCAGTTCTTC. Full variable domain (outside the CDR3, taken from reference TRBV11-2 and TRBJ2-1): EAGVAQSPRYKIIEKRQSVAFWCNPISGHATLYWYQQILGQGPKLLIQFQNNGVVDDSQLPKDRFSAERLKGVDSTLKIQPAKLEDSAVYLCASSFRLADYNEQFFGPGTRLTVL.

The chain recombines TRBV28 with TRBJ2-1; D remains ambiguous. The germline CDR1 and CDR2 sequences are MDHEN and SYDVKM. The length of the CDR3 is 14 residues. Trimming cost V 3 bases and J 7 bases, with 13 bases left between them. In DNA, the CDR3 is TGTGCCAGCAGTTTGGGCCAGGCGCTTAATGAGCAGTTCTTC. It translates to CASSLGQALNEQFF.

The genes are TRBV5-6 and TRBJ2-1, with TRBD2 matching 11 bases. V shed 3 bases and J 4 bases; nucleotides not matched to a gene: 3. The CDR3 length is 15 residues. From germline, CDR1 is SGHDT and CDR2 YYEEEE. The CDR3 protein is CASSSGLADYNEQFF. CDR3 coding DNA: TGTGCCAGCAGCTCGGGACTAGCGGATTACAATGAGCAGTTCTTC.

The chain joins TRBV27 to TRBJ2-6; a weak D match, TRBD1 (6 bases). This CDR3 is built from 14 residues. From germline, CDR1 is MNHEY and CDR2 SMNVEV (reference sequence). The V and J ends lost 4 bases and 4 bases respectively, with 8 bases between them. The CDR3 sequence: CASSSGTGANVLTF. For the CDR3, the DNA is TGTGCCAGCAGTTCAGGGACAGGGGCCAACGTCCTGACTTTC.

The chain couples TRBV4-1 to TRBJ1-6; the D is unclear. V lost 6 bases to trimming and J lost 4 bases, with 10 bases between them. Germline V lookup: CDR1 MGHRA, CDR2 YSYEKL. The CDR3 spans 14 residues. The CDR3 region has the DNA TGCGCCAGCAGTTCGTTCGAGTATAATTCACCCCTCCACTTT. It specifies CASSSFEYNSPLHF.

CDR3 DNA: TGTGCCAGCAGTTTCCGGGACAGCTCCTACGAGCAGTACTTC. Its protein product is CASSFRDSSYEQYF. This chain links TRBV27 with TRBJ2-7; TRBD1 matches 7 bases. Germline V gives CDR1 MNHEY, CDR2 SMNVEV (reference sequence). The trim removed 3 bases at V and 0 bases at J, leaving 2 bases unmatched. This CDR3 region has 14 residues.

CDR3 protein: CASSQTEPNTGELFF. The CDR3 DNA reads TGTGCCAGCAGCCAGACAGAACCCAACACCGGGGAGCTGTTTTTT. V is TRBV7-6 and J is TRBJ2-2; D may be TRBD1 (5 bases). Germline CDR1 reads SGHVS; CDR2 reads FNYEAQ. This CDR3 comprises 15 residues. Trimming stripped 5 bases from V and 2 bases from J, with 12 bases between.

This clone was observed a single time. The chain links TRBV2 to TRBJ1-4; D might be TRBD1 (5 bases). V was cut by 7 bases and J by 4 bases, with 10 bases left in between. The germline gives CDR1 SNHLY, CDR2 FYNNEI. The CDR3 is made up of 13 amino acids. In nucleotides, the CDR3 is TGTGCCAGCATGACAGAGGTTAATGAAAAACTGTTTTTT. It encodes CASMTEVNEKLFF.

This clone was seen once. The chain combines TRBV6-1 with TRBJ2-7, with a tentative D call TRBD2 (5 bases). The CDR3 contains 11 residues. Germline V gene data show CDR1 as MNHNS and CDR2 as SASEGT. V was pared by 11 bases and J by 3 bases, with 11 bases between. Here the CDR3 reads CASREVYEQYF. CDR3 DNA sequence: TGTGCCTCCCGGGAAGTCTACGAGCAGTACTTC.

The chain combines TRBV5-1 with TRBJ2-1; 8 nucleotides agree with TRBD2. V was pared by 4 bases and J by 0 bases, with 3 bases of the junction left unmatched. The V gene's germline CDR1 is SGHRS and CDR2 YFSETQ. The CDR3 has 15 amino acids. The CDR3 DNA sequence: TGCGCCAGCAGCGGCGGGGGGAGCTCCTACAATGAGCAGTTCTTC. It is translated as CASSGGGSSYNEQFF.

This clone was counted once. The rearrangement links TRBV5-1 to TRBJ2-3; weak D call: TRBD1 (6 bases). Trimming cost V 3 bases and J 9 bases, with 8 bases left between them. Germline values: CDR1 SGHRS, CDR2 YFSETQ. The CDR3 runs 11 residues. The CDR3 nucleotides read TGCGCCAGCAGCTCGCAGGGGACGCAGTATTTT. This codes for CASSSQGTQYF.

The chain couples TRBV5-8 to TRBJ2-3, with 13 bases identical to TRBD2. Germline loops: CDR1 SGHTS, CDR2 YDEGEE. V lost 2 bases to trimming and J lost 5 bases; unmatched junction nucleotides: 5. This CDR3 has 16 amino acids. The CDR3, as DNA: TGTGCCAGCAGCTTCCTAGGACTAGCGGGAGAAGATACGCAGTATTTT. It specifies CASSFLGLAGEDTQYF. Full variable domain (outside the CDR3, taken from reference TRBV5-8 and TRBJ2-3): EAGVTQSPTHLIKTRGQQATLRCSPISGHTSVYWYQQALGLGLQFLLWYDEGEERNRGNFPPRFSGRQFPNYSSELNVNALELEDSALYLCASSFLGLAGEDTQYFGPGTRLTVL.

In this sample, this clone turned up once. The chain uses TRBV5-6 and TRBJ1-1; D remains ambiguous. CDR3 size: 13 residues. Trimming cost V 3 bases and J 6 bases, with 12 bases left between them. Per germline, CDR1 SGHDT and CDR2 YYEEEE. CDR3 sequence: CASSSIQNPEAFF. The CDR3 DNA reads as TGTGCCAGCAGCTCAATACAAAACCCTGAAGCTTTCTTT.

The chain combines TRBV7-9 with TRBJ2-7, with 10 bases aligning to TRBD2. V shed 1 base and J 4 bases; nucleotides not matched to a gene: 7. The germline gives CDR1 SEHNR, CDR2 FQNEAQ (reference sequence). This CDR3 comprises 16 residues. In DNA form, the CDR3 reads TGTGCCAGCAGCTTAGTACTCGGGACTAGCGCGTACGAGCAGTACTTC. Amino acids: CASSLVLGTSAYEQYF.

The chain combines TRBV28 with TRBJ1-4; a possible D gene is TRBD1 (5 bases). V lost 8 bases and J lost 5, with 18 bases in between. From germline, CDR1 is MDHEN and CDR2 SYDVKM. The CDR3 is made up of 15 amino acids. The CDR3 region is CASSRPGRTNEKLFF. CDR3 DNA: TGTGCCAGCTCCCGACCGGGCAGGACAAATGAAAAACTGTTTTTT.